A single sample gave rise to the 20 T cell receptor beta chains below, sequenced in a study of blood T cell repertoires in COVID-19 (TCRdb year 2020). Library method: the immunoSEQ multiplex PCR assay. TCRdb took this table from immuneACCESS and kept in-frame rearrangements with V and J called. Such tables lack part of the clones; where checked against another copy, unresolved V genes explain under half of the gap, and the rest is unexplained. This sample lists about 140,000 clones; around nine tenths were detected once. The ten largest clones capture 1.5% to 2% of the sample. The specimen sequenced was peripheral blood. The receptors come from a human donor in a cohort sampled during active COVID-19.

The chain is built from TRBV2 and TRBJ1-1, with 9 bases that match TRBD1. There are 15 residues in the CDR3. With 6 bases clipped from V and 0 bases from J, the junction kept 5 bases outside the gene matches. Germline loops: CDR1 SNHLY, CDR2 FYNNEI. The chain's CDR3 is CASRLDRGLNTEAFF. DNA of the CDR3: TGTGCCAGCAGATTGGACAGGGGCCTGAACACTGAAGCTTTCTTT. Filled out from reference TRBV2 and TRBJ1-1, the complete variable domain reads EPEVTQTPSHQVTQMGQEVILRCVPISNHLYFYWYRQILGQKVEFLVSFYNNEISEKSEIFDDQFSVERPDGSNFTLKIRSTKLEDSAMYFCASRLDRGLNTEAFFGQGTRLTVV.

This chain connects TRBV7-9 to TRBJ2-3; 7 bases align to TRBD1. The CDR3 contains 14 residues. With V trimmed by 11 bases and J by 7 bases, 15 bases remained unmatched. Germline V gene data show CDR1 as SEHNR and CDR2 as FQNEAQ (reference sequence). In DNA, the CDR3 is TGTGCCGGAGAGCTTTTAACAGGGGTGAATACGCAGTATTTT. It translates to CAGELLTGVNTQYF.

CDR3 loop: CASSQEGADRDFYNEQFF. Here the CDR3 DNA reads TGCGCCAGCAGCCAAGAGGGGGCCGACAGGGACTTCTACAATGAGCAGTTCTTC. The rearrangement joins TRBV4-1 to TRBJ2-1; weak D call: TRBD1 (7 bases). The CDR3 has 18 residues. Per the germline V gene, CDR1 is MGHRA and CDR2 is YSYEKL. Trimming took off 0 bases at V and 3 bases at J, with 18 bases between the two ends.

The chain combines TRBV4-1 with TRBJ2-5; D is perhaps TRBD2 (6 bases). Looked up from germline, CDR1 is MGHRA and CDR2 is YSYEKL. The CDR3 consists of 15 residues. Trimming pared 1 base from V and 5 bases from J, leaving 14 bases between. CDR3 DNA: TGCGCCAGCAGCCAAGTCACTAGCTCTTGGGAGACCCAGTACTTC. It encodes CASSQVTSSWETQYF.

This CDR3 reads CASKKTGGIQETQYF. The CDR3 nucleotides read TGTGCCAGCAAAAAGACAGGGGGAATCCAAGAGACCCAGTACTTC. The chain has TRBV2 and TRBJ2-5; the match to TRBD1 covers 9 bases. Germline values: CDR1 SNHLY, CDR2 FYNNEI. J gave up 1 base and V 7 bases, and 7 bases lay outside the gene matches. The CDR3 totals 15 residues.

This chain links TRBV20-1 with TRBJ1-1; D gene uncertain. This CDR3 is built from 11 residues. The germline gives CDR1 DFQATT, CDR2 SNEGSKA (reference sequence). The V end was cut by 5 bases, the J end by 4 bases, with 8 bases between. Written as DNA, the CDR3 is TGCAGTGCTGCGTTAGTCACTGAAGCTTTCTTT. This codes for CSAALVTEAFF.

The genes are TRBV5-6 and TRBJ1-1; 11 bases fit TRBD1. This CDR3 contains 16 residues. Losses at the gene ends were 6 bases for V and 4 bases for J; bases not matched to a gene: 11. Germline V CDR1 and CDR2: SGHDT, YYEEEE. The CDR3 DNA follows: TGTGCCAGCAAGCAAGAAGTAGGGACAGGGGGCACTGAAGCTTTCTTT. Protein sequence: CASKQEVGTGGTEAFF.

This rearrangement joins TRBV7-2 to TRBJ1-2, with D possibly being TRBD1 (5 bases). CDR3 size: 17 residues. The ends were cut back, 2 bases at V and 4 bases at J, with 20 bases in the middle. Germline assignment: CDR1 SGHTA and CDR2 FQGNSA. CDR3 region: CASSLLLHRSRGYGYTF. As DNA, the CDR3 is TGTGCCAGCAGCTTACTGCTGCACAGGTCGCGAGGCTATGGCTACACCTTC.

The rearrangement links TRBV4-2 to TRBJ2-3; D remains ambiguous. V dropped 0 bases and J dropped 4 bases, with 11 bases sitting between them. The V gene's germline CDR1 is LGHNA and CDR2 YNFKEQ. This CDR3 contains 15 residues. CDR3 sequence reads: CASSQEPVIADTQYF. As DNA, the CDR3 is TGTGCCAGCAGCCAAGAGCCAGTGATCGCAGATACGCAGTATTTT.

The rearrangement joins TRBV7-2 to TRBJ2-3; 11 bases align to TRBD2. The junction had 12 bases not matched to a gene; V was cut back by 2 bases and J by 5 bases. Germline-derived CDR1 and CDR2 are SGHTA and FQGNSA. The CDR3 is 18 amino acids. The CDR3 reads CASSLRYLSGGAKDTQYF. CDR3 DNA sequence: TGTGCCAGCAGCTTACGGTATCTTAGCGGGGGGGCAAAAGATACGCAGTATTTT.

The chain recombines TRBV27 with TRBJ2-2; D might be TRBD2 (7 bases). Germline CDR1 is MNHEY and CDR2 is SMNVEV (reference sequence). The CDR3 covers 15 residues. The V gene lost 5 bases and the J gene lost 5 bases, with 15 bases spanning the gap. CDR3 sequence: CASSPREGVTGELFF. CDR3 coding DNA: TGTGCCAGCAGTCCGAGGGAGGGGGTAACCGGGGAGCTGTTTTTT.

The rearrangement links TRBV19 to TRBJ1-5; 7 bases are a match to TRBD1. V trimming: 5 bases; J trimming: 4 bases; junction bases outside the gene matches: 8. The CDR3 length is 15 residues. Looked up from germline, CDR1 is LNHDA and CDR2 is SQIVND (reference sequence). The CDR3 DNA reads TGTGCCAGTAGTCTTAACAGGGGTTCGAATCAGCCCCAGCATTTT. It encodes CASSLNRGSNQPQHF. Based on the CDR3 plus reference TRBV19 and TRBJ1-5, the full variable domain is DGGITQSPKYLFRKEGQNVTLSCEQNLNHDAMYWYRQDPGQGLRLIYYSQIVNDFQKGDIAEGYSVSREKKESFPLTVTSAQKNPTAFYLCASSLNRGSNQPQHFGDGTRLSIL.

This chain connects TRBV7-2 to TRBJ2-7; TRBD1 aligns across 10 bases. The germline gives CDR1 SGHTA, CDR2 FQGNSA. The V and J ends lost 5 bases and 2 bases, in that order; junction bases with no gene match: 3. The CDR3 covers 14 residues. Written as DNA, the CDR3 is TGTGCCAGCAGCCGGGACAGGGGACCCTACGAGCAGTACTTC. Protein: CASSRDRGPYEQYF.

The rearrangement joins TRBV9 to TRBJ2-3, with TRBD1 matching over 12 bases. The CDR3 runs 16 residues. The V gene end was trimmed by 1 base and the J gene end by 5 bases; junction bases not matched to a gene: 5. Germline CDR1 SGDLS, CDR2 YYNGEE. CDR3 sequence reads: CASSVLGQGAGDTQYF. Here the CDR3 DNA reads TGTGCCAGCAGCGTACTGGGACAGGGGGCAGGAGATACGCAGTATTTT.

This chain joins TRBV5-6 and TRBJ1-2, with 7 nucleotides matching TRBD1. Per the germline V gene, CDR1 is SGHDT and CDR2 is YYEEEE. The V segment lost 4 bases and the J segment 4 bases; nucleotides outside the gene matches: 7. The CDR3 has 14 residues. The CDR3 DNA is TGTGCCAGCAGCGAAGGGGACAGCAGCTATGGCTACACCTTC. It yields the protein CASSEGDSSYGYTF.

The V call is TRBV19, the J call TRBJ2-5, with 11 bases aligning to TRBD2. Germline CDR1 reads LNHDA; CDR2 reads SQIVND (reference sequence). The junction had 9 bases not matched to a gene; V was cut back by 5 bases and J by 1 base. The CDR3 length is 17 residues. The CDR3 nucleotides are TGTGCCAGTAGTGGCCCGCGACTAGCGGGGCTCCAAGAGACCCAGTACTTC. Protein: CASSGPRLAGLQETQYF.

The chain joins TRBV19 to TRBJ2-1; D may be TRBD1 (6 bases). Trimming removed 4 bases at V and 4 bases at J, with 11 bases between. The CDR3 spans 14 residues. Germline V gene lookup returns CDR1 LNHDA and CDR2 SQIVND (reference sequence). CDR3 bases: TGTGCCAGTAGTACTCTAGGGGGTTACAATGAGCAGTTCTTC. Translating gives CASSTLGGYNEQFF. Using reference TRBV19 and TRBJ2-1 for the parts outside the CDR3, the full variable domain is DGGITQSPKYLFRKEGQNVTLSCEQNLNHDAMYWYRQDPGQGLRLIYYSQIVNDFQKGDIAEGYSVSREKKESFPLTVTSAQKNPTAFYLCASSTLGGYNEQFFGPGTRLTVL.

V is TRBV7-8 and J is TRBJ1-4, with 8 bases aligning to TRBD1. The CDR3 length is 15 residues. Looked up from germline, CDR1 is SGHVS and CDR2 is FQNEAQ. Unmatched junction bases numbered 5, after V lost 4 bases and J lost 4 bases. CDR3 in amino acids: CASSSRTGNNEKLFF. Written as DNA, the CDR3 is TGTGCCAGCAGCTCTCGGACAGGGAATAATGAAAAACTGTTTTTT.

J is TRBJ1-4 and V is TRBV12-3 or TRBV12-4, with 7 bases fitting TRBD1. V trimming: 10 bases; J trimming: 8 bases; junction bases outside the gene matches: 7. The CDR3 is made up of 12 amino acids. The CDR3 sequence is CATGQGEEKLFF. The DNA of the CDR3 is TGTGCCACCGGGCAGGGGGAAGAAAAACTGTTTTTT.

This clone was observed once. This sequence joins TRBV3-1 (or the pseudogene TRBV3-2) and TRBJ1-1; D call uncertain. Trimming removed 3 bases from V and 2 bases from J, with 10 bases in between. CDR3 size: 14 residues. Germline values: CDR1 LGHDT, CDR2 YNNKEL (reference sequence). The CDR3: CASSQTRGNTEAFF. The DNA for the CDR3 is TGTGCCAGCAGCCAGACCCGGGGTAACACTGAAGCTTTCTTT.